This TCR beta chain was profiled in a study of shared clonotypes between healthy human individuals. Naive CD8 cells, CD45RO-negative and positively selected for CCR7, excluded terminally differentiated effector memory CD45RA+ cells. Note on this clone: Its target is unknown.

Regarding the study as a whole: Blood alone was sampled, and tissue repertoires likely differ.

Clones were read by immunoSEQ multiplex PCR, and TCRdb kept only the in-frame ones, dropping some. The table lists about 820,000 clones, roughly 92% of them singletons. Germline V gene sequence: CDR1 SQVTM, CDR2 ANQGSEA. With 0 bases removed from V and 6 bases from J, the gap between germline ends came to 16 bases. The CDR3 covers 15 residues. Sequencing was done on a sample of naive CD8+ T cells sorted from blood. The origin of this receptor is a man aged 25 to 40 in good health. The gene calls are TRBV29-1 and TRBJ2-3; D gene unclear. The CDR3 DNA follows: TGCAGCGTTGAAGAAGGTGGGTTACCCACTGATACGCAGTATTTT. It encodes CSVEEGGLPTDTQYF.